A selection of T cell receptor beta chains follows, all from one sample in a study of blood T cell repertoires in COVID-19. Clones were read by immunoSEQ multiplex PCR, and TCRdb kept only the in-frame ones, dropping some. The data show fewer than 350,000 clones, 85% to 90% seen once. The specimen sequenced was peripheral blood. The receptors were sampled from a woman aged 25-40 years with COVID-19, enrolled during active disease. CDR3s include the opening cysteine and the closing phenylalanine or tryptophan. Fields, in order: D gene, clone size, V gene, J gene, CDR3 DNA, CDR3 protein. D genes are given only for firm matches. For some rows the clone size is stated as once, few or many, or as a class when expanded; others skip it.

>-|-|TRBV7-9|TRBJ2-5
TGTGCCAGCAGCTTAGGACTCGACCCAATAACCTTTCAAGAGACCCAGTACTTC
CASSLGLDPITFQETQYF
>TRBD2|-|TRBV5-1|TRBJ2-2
TGCGCCAGCAGCGCCGGGACTATGGGGGAGCTGTTTTTT
CASSAGTMGELFF
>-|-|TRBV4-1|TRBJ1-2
TGCGCCAGCAGCCAAGTGGGTCTGGAGGGCTACACCTTC
CASSQVGLEGYTF
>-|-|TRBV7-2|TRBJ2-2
TGTGCCAGCAGCACCCAAACCCTAGGAACCGGGGAGCTGTTTTTT
CASSTQTLGTGELFF
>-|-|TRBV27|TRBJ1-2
TGTGCCAGCAGTTTCGGGGGAGGCGGGGGCTACACCTTC
CASSFGGGGGYTF
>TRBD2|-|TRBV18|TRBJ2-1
TGTGCCAGCTCACCATTGGTAGCGGGGACTAATGAGCAGTTCTTC
CASSPLVAGTNEQFF
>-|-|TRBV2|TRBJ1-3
TGTGCCAGCAGAGGAGGTAGGACAGACTCTGGAAACACCATATATTTT
CASRGGRTDSGNTIYF
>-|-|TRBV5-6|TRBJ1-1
TGTGCCAGCAGCTTGGAGTGGAGCGGCACTGAAGCTTTCTTT
CASSLEWSGTEAFF
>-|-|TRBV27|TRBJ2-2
TGTGCCAGCAGTTCTCCCAGGTTGGTCCCCGCCGGGGAGCTGTTTTTT
CASSSPRLVPAGELFF
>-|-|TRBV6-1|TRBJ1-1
TGTGCCAGCAGTGATACAATCGGGGCTTTCTTT
CASSDTIGAFF
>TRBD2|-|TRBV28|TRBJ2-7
TGTGCCAGCAGTTTAGAGGCGGGGGGCATCTACGAGCAGTACTTC
CASSLEAGGIYEQYF
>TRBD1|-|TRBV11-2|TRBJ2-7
TGTGCCAGCAGCTCCTCCCCAGGGGGCCCCCTCGGGCAGTACTTC
CASSSSPGGPLGQYF
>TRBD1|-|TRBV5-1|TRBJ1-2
TGCGCCAGCAGCCCGGGACAGGGGAAAGGAGGCTACACCTTC
CASSPGQGKGGYTF
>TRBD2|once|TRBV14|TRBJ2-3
TGTGCCAGCAGCCCAGACGGGACTAGAGGAAATACGCAGTATTTT
CASSPDGTRGNTQYF
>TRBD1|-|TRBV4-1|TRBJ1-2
TGCGCCAGCAGCTCCCCGGGACAGAACTATGGCTACACCTTC
CASSSPGQNYGYTF
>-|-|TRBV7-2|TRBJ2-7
TGTGCCAGCAGCTCCTTCGGGACAAACACCTACGAGCAGTACTTC
CASSSFGTNTYEQYF
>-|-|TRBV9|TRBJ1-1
TGTGCCAGCAGCGTAGTAGGGCTCGGGGTGAACACTGAAGCTTTCTTT
CASSVVGLGVNTEAFF
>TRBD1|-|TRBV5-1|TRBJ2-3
TGCGCCAGCAGCTTGAAGGACAGGACCACAGATACGCAGTATTTT
CASSLKDRTTDTQYF
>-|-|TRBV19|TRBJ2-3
TGTGCCAGTAGTGCCCTACTGGAGGGGCTCACAGATACGCAGTATTTT
CASSALLEGLTDTQYF
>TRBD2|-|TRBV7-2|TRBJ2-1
TGTGCCAGCAGCTTATGGGAGCGGGGGAGTGGGAATGAGCAGTTCTTC
CASSLWERGSGNEQFF
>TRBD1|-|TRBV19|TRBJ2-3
TGTGCCAGTGGACAGGGGACAGATACGCAGTATTTT
CASGQGTDTQYF
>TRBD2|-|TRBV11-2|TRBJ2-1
TGTGCCAGCAGCCCCCGGACTAGCGGGGGGAGCAATGAGCAGTTCTTC
CASSPRTSGGSNEQFF
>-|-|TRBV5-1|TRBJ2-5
TGCGCCAGCAGCTTCTCGACACCGAAGGTGGAGACCCAGTACTTC
CASSFSTPKVETQYF
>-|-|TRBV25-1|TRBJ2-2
TGTGCCAGCAGTGTGACTCACACCGGGGAGCTGTTTTTT
CASSVTHTGELFF
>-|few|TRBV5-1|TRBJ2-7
TGCGCCAGCAGCTTGGCCTCGGCGCAGGCCTACGAGCAGTACTTC
CASSLASAQAYEQYF
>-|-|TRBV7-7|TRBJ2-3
TGTGCCAGCAGCTCCGGGAGCGGGAGCACAGATACGCAGTATTTT
CASSSGSGSTDTQYF
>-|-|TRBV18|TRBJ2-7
TGTGCCAGCTCATTCGGGATCGCCTACGAGCAGTACTTC
CASSFGIAYEQYF
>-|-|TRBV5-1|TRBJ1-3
TGCGCCAGCAGAACAATTCCCTCTGGAAACACCATATATTTT
CASRTIPSGNTIYF
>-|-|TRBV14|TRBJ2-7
TGTGCCAGCAGCCAAGTAGTAGGGGACGAGCAGTACTTC
CASSQVVGDEQYF
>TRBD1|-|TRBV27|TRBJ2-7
TGTGCCAGCAGTTACCAGGCGGACAGGGGCGCCTACGAGCAGTACTTC
CASSYQADRGAYEQYF
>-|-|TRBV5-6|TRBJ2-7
TGTGCCAGCAGCTTAGCTGGCTCCTACGAGCAGTACTTC
CASSLAGSYEQYF
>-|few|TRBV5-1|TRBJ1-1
TGCGCCAGCAGCTTGGGCGGAAACACTGAAGCTTTCTTT
CASSLGGNTEAFF
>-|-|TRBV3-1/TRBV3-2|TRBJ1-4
TGTGCCAGCAGCCGAAAGGGGTCTAATGAAAAACTGTTTTTT
CASSRKGSNEKLFF
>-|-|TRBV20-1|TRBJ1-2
TGCAGTGCTAGTGTCAGGGGCAACTATGGCTACACCTTC
CSASVRGNYGYTF
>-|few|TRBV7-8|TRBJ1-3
TGTGCCAGCAGCAATCGAGGATCCGGGAACACCATATATTTT
CASSNRGSGNTIYF
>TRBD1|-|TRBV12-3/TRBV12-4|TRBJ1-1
TGTGCCAGCAGTTTAGGACAGGGGGCAGGGGCTTTCTTT
CASSLGQGAGAFF
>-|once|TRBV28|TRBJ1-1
TGTGCCAGCAGTGACCGGGACACTCTGTTTTCGACTGAAGCTTTCTTT
CASSDRDTLFSTEAFF
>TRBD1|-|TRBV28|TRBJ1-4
TGTGCCAGCAGTTCCAGTCCCGGGACAGGGGGAAGTGAAAAACTGTTTTTT
CASSSSPGTGGSEKLFF
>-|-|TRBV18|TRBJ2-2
TGTGCCAGCTCACAGTCAGGAAACGGGGAGCTGTTTTTT
CASSQSGNGELFF
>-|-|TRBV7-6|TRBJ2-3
TGTGCCAGCATGGAGCGGCCCACTAGCACAGATACGCAGTATTTT
CASMERPTSTDTQYF
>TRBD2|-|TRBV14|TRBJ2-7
TGTGCCAGCAGCTTTATAGCGGGGGGTTTATACGAGCAGTACTTC
CASSFIAGGLYEQYF
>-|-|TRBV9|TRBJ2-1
TGTGCCAGCAGCGTAGAGGGGTCAGTTGTCTACTACAATGAGCAGTTCTTC
CASSVEGSVVYYNEQFF
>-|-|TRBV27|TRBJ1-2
TGTGCCAGCAGTAAGGGACACGACTATGGCTACACCTTC
CASSKGHDYGYTF
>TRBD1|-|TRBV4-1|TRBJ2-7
TGCGCCAGCAGCCAAGGCTACCGGACAGGCGTTACCTACGAGCAGTACTTC
CASSQGYRTGVTYEQYF
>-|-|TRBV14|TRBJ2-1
TGTGCCAGCAGCCAAGAGGGGCCCCACAATGAGCAGTTCTTC
CASSQEGPHNEQFF
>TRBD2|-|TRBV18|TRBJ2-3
TGTGCCAGCTCACCCCCGGGGAGGGCAAGGGCAGATACGCAGTATTTT
CASSPPGRARADTQYF
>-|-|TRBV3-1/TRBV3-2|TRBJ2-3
TGTGCCAGCAGCCCCAGGGGCGGGGGCCCCAGCACAGATACGCAGTATTTT
CASSPRGGGPSTDTQYF